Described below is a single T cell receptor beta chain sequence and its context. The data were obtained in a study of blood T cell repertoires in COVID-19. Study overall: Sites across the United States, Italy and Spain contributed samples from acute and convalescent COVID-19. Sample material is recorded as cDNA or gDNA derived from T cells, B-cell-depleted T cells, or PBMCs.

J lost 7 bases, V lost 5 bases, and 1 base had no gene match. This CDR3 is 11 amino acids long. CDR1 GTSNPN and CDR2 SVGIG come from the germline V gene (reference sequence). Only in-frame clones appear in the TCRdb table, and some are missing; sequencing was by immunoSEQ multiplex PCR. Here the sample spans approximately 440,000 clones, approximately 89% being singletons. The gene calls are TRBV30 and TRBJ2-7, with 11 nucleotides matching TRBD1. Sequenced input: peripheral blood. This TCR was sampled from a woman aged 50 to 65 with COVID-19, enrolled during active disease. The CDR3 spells CAWGTGGEQYF. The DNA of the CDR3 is TGTGCCTGGGGGACAGGGGGGGAGCAGTACTTC.